This is a list of T cell receptor beta chains from one sample in a study of control samples from healthy donors and cancer patients. TCRdb's copy holds only in-frame clones and misses some; the assay was immunoSEQ multiplex PCR. Here the sample spans over 60,000 clones, over 75% being singletons. The specimen was blood. These receptors all stem from a man between 35 and 55 years old in good health. CDR3s include the opening cysteine and the closing phenylalanine or tryptophan. A D gene is named only where the DNA matches it firmly. Rows may omit the clone size; those that give it use once, few, many or a size class.

j_call d_call clone_size v_call cdr3_aa cdr3_nt
TRBJ1-2 . few TRBV12-3/TRBV12-4 CASSRAFYGYTF TGTGCCAGCAGCCGGGCCTTCTATGGCTACACCTTC
TRBJ2-2 . . TRBV7-3 CASSLVSRTGGELFF TGTGCCAGCAGCTTGGTCAGCAGAACGGGCGGGGAGCTGTTTTTT
TRBJ2-7 . . TRBV27 CASSLMDLGREDEQYF TGTGCCAGCAGTTTGATGGACTTGGGTCGTGAAGACGAGCAGTACTTC
TRBJ2-7 . . TRBV5-5 CASSFFDDSYEQYF TGTGCCAGCAGCTTCTTCGATGACTCCTACGAGCAGTACTTC
TRBJ1-1 . . TRBV19 CASSIRGPIMNTEAFF TGTGCCAGTAGTATCCGGGGGCCTATTATGAACACTGAAGCTTTCTTT
TRBJ2-3 . . TRBV3-1/TRBV3-2 CASSQAPDTQYF TGTGCCAGCAGCCAAGCCCCGGATACGCAGTATTTT
TRBJ1-6 TRBD1 . TRBV4-3 CASSSRDSFYNSPLHF TGCGCCAGCAGCTCCCGGGACAGCTTCTATAATTCACCCCTCCACTTT
TRBJ2-7 TRBD2 . TRBV27 CASSWSSGGYEQYF TGTGCCAGCAGTTGGTCTAGCGGGGGGTACGAGCAGTACTTC
TRBJ2-6 TRBD2 . TRBV18 CASSQGLASSGANVLTF TGTGCCAGCTCCCAAGGACTAGCTTCCTCTGGGGCCAACGTCCTGACTTTC
TRBJ2-7 . . TRBV7-8 CACQDRSSYEQYF TGTGCCTGCCAGGACAGAAGTAGTTACGAGCAGTACTTC
TRBJ1-2 . . TRBV19 CASSTQSRGYGYTF TGTGCCAGTAGTACCCAGTCCAGAGGCTATGGCTACACCTTC
TRBJ1-4 . . TRBV6-5 CASIKGATNEKLFF TGTGCCAGCATCAAGGGTGCAACTAATGAAAAACTGTTTTTT
TRBJ2-1 . . TRBV7-3 CASSSGSTGGAYNEQFF TGTGCCAGCAGCTCGGGATCTACAGGGGGGGCCTACAATGAGCAGTTCTTC
TRBJ2-5 . . TRBV6-2/TRBV6-3 CASSPGGSRETQYF TGTGCCAGCAGCCCCGGGGGTTCGCGAGAGACCCAGTACTTC
TRBJ2-1 TRBD2 . TRBV7-7 CASSSDTTGTSGYYEQFF TGTGCCAGCAGCTCCGACACAACTGGGACTAGTGGGTATTATGAGCAGTTCTTC
TRBJ1-5 . few TRBV7-2 CASSRQTGQPQHF TGTGCCAGCAGCCGACAAACCGGTCAGCCCCAGCATTTT
TRBJ2-5 TRBD1 few TRBV29-1 CSATARQGPQETQYF TGCAGCGCGACCGCCCGACAGGGCCCTCAAGAGACCCAGTACTTC
TRBJ1-5 . . TRBV28 CASSPTRRGNQPQHF TGTGCCAGCAGCCCGACACGGCGGGGCAATCAGCCCCAGCATTTT
TRBJ1-1 . . TRBV7-2 CASSLARGSEAFF TGTGCCAGCAGCTTAGCGCGGGGAAGTGAAGCTTTCTTT
TRBJ2-3 . . TRBV7-3 CASSLTRDTDTQYF TGTGCCAGCAGCTTAACCAGAGACACAGATACGCAGTATTTT
TRBJ2-3 . . TRBV6-2/TRBV6-3 CASSYSGTGTQYF TGTGCCAGCAGTTACTCCGGGACGGGTACGCAGTATTTT
TRBJ1-3 . few TRBV5-6 CASSKMLQGGGNTIYF TGTGCCAGCAGCAAAATGCTACAGGGTGGTGGAAACACCATATATTTT